Presented here are 17 T cell receptor beta chains from one specimen sequenced in a study of T cells in Graves' hyperthyroidism and ophthalmopathy. Amplified TCR beta CDR3 regions derived from RNA transcripts. HTBI primers drove first-round RT-PCR of the TCR CDR3. In TCRdb, the multiplex PCR reads were re-called with MiXCR into one record per CDR3 protein. Of about 400,000 distinct CDR3 sequences listed, roughly 25% are singletons. The sequencing sample was made of blood. These receptors came from a man in his fifties with Graves' hyperthyroidism.

This clonotype has only a few counts. The V and J genes are TRBV5-1 and TRBJ2-3, with 8 nucleotides matching TRBD1. The CDR3 contains 16 residues. Germline CDR1 is SGHRS and CDR2 is YFSETQ. V was clipped by 4 bases and J by 2 bases; unmatched bases: 9. CDR3 nucleotide sequence: TGCGCCAGCAGCGCCGGACAGGGTGAGAACACAGATACGCAGTATTTT. This encodes CASSAGQGENTDTQYF.

This clonotype was counted only a few times. The J gene is TRBJ2-5, the V gene TRBV6-2 or TRBV6-3; the D gene is possibly TRBD1 (6 bases). CDR1 MNHEY and CDR2 SVGEGT come from the germline V gene. Trimming took 4 bases from V and 11 from J, leaving 14 bases between them. The CDR3 contains 12 residues. The CDR3 DNA reads as TGTGCCAGCAGTTGGACAGCCCAAACTCAGTACTTC. Translation: CASSWTAQTQYF.

The rearrangement links TRBV29-1 to TRBJ2-7; the D gene is possibly TRBD2 (5 bases). The CDR3 spans 16 residues. The V gene's germline CDR1 is SQVTM and CDR2 ANQGSEA. V dropped 6 bases and J dropped 1 base, with 22 bases sitting between them. CDR3 amino acids: CSVTPPSGLASYEQYF. The CDR3 nucleotides are TGCAGCGTCACGCCCCCTTCGGGATTAGCGTCCTACGAGCAGTACTTC.

This clonotype has only a few counts. The V gene is TRBV20-1, the J gene TRBJ2-7, with 9 bases aligning to TRBD2. Germline V gene data show CDR1 as DFQATT and CDR2 as SNEGSKA (reference sequence). This CDR3 comprises 15 residues. The V and J ends lost 6 bases and 0 bases, in that order; junction bases with no gene match: 9. CDR3 protein: CSAVPLAGVSYEQYF. The CDR3, as DNA: TGCAGTGCAGTCCCCTTAGCGGGGGTCTCCTACGAGCAGTACTTC.

This clonotype is a singleton in its sample. V usage is TRBV7-3 and J usage is TRBJ2-2, with TRBD2 identical over 7 bases. Germline V CDR1 and CDR2: SGHTA, FQGTGA. The CDR3 loop spans 16 amino acids. The ends lost 0 bases at V and 5 bases at J; junction bases unmatched: 6. Here the CDR3 DNA reads TGTGCCAGCAGCTTAACTCCCAGGGAGGGTACCGGGGAGCTGTTTTTT. It encodes CASSLTPREGTGELFF.

This clonotype has a count of ten or more. This chain connects TRBV20-1 to TRBJ2-5; D not certain. CDR3 length: 14 residues. The V gene's germline CDR1 is DFQATT and CDR2 SNEGSKA (reference sequence). Trimming removed 5 bases at V and 5 bases at J, with 18 bases between. Here the CDR3 DNA reads TGCAGTGCTTTCCGAGGTGGGCCCAAGGAGACCCAGTACTTC. Translating it yields CSAFRGGPKETQYF.

The chain uses TRBV11-2 and TRBJ2-1, with D unresolved. The end of the DNA is better explained by TRBJ2-7, so the J call may be wrong. From germline, CDR1 is SGHAT and CDR2 FQNNGV. CDR3 length: 17 residues. CDR3 residues: CASSSGWGHPLNNEQYF. CDR3 DNA sequence: TGTGCCAGCAGCTCCGGGTGGGGTCACCCTCTAAACAATGAGCAGTACTTC.

This clonotype was found a few times. J is TRBJ2-1 and V is TRBV5-1; no definite D call. Trimming took 1 base from V and 7 from J, leaving 12 bases between them. The CDR3 length is 14 residues. Germline values: CDR1 SGHRS, CDR2 YFSETQ. As DNA, the CDR3 is TGCGCCAGCAGCTTGAACCTAGAAGAGAATGAGCAGTTCTTC. Protein sequence: CASSLNLEENEQFF.

The chain is built from TRBV12-3 or TRBV12-4 and TRBJ1-4; the match to TRBD1 covers 8 bases. V lost 6 bases and J lost 4; bases outside the gene matches: 4. The CDR3 sequence is 14 residues long. Written as DNA, the CDR3 is TGTGCCAGCAGGCCACAGGGGGGTAATGAAAAACTGTTTTTT. It yields the protein CASRPQGGNEKLFF.

The rearrangement uses TRBV6-1 and TRBJ1-1; D ambiguous. The V gene lost 6 bases and the J gene lost 0 bases, with 11 bases spanning the gap. The CDR3 extends over 14 amino acids. CDR1 and CDR2 (germline): MNHNS, SASEGT. CDR3 coding DNA: TGTGCCAGCAGCCGAGGAGTCCTGAACACTGAAGCTTTCTTT. Residues: CASSRGVLNTEAFF.

This clonotype was counted once. The J gene is TRBJ2-3, the V gene TRBV11-2, with D possibly being TRBD1 (6 bases). The CDR3 runs to 15 residues. Trimming removed 5 bases at V and 2 bases at J, with 14 bases between. Germline CDR1 SGHAT, CDR2 FQNNGV. CDR3 nucleotides: TGTGCCAGCAGCCGGTCGGACAGTACCACAGATACGCAGTATTTT. This encodes CASSRSDSTTDTQYF.

This clonotype was seen repeatedly, ten times or more. The chain recombines TRBV7-8 with TRBJ2-1; the D gene could be TRBD1 or TRBD2 (5 bases each). The V end lost 2 bases, the J end lost 5 bases, and 7 bases lay between the germline ends. The CDR3 runs to 13 residues. The germline V gene encodes CDR1 SGHVS and CDR2 FQNEAQ. The CDR3 loop reads CASSLRGDNEQFF. The CDR3 DNA is TGTGCCAGCAGCTTAAGAGGGGACAATGAGCAGTTCTTC.

The V gene is TRBV19, the J gene TRBJ1-5; unclear D gene. The CDR3 is 13 amino acids. Germline V gives CDR1 LNHDA, CDR2 SQIVND (reference sequence). Trimming removed 0 bases at V and 4 bases at J, with 4 bases between. CDR3 coding DNA: TGTGCCAGTAGTATAGAAGCGAATCAGCCCCAGCATTTT. As protein: CASSIEANQPQHF.

The V gene is TRBV28, the J gene TRBJ2-7; TRBD2 aligns across 15 bases. The germline gives CDR1 MDHEN, CDR2 SYDVKM. The V gene end was trimmed by 2 bases and the J gene end by 5 bases; junction bases not matched to a gene: 4. The CDR3 sequence is 16 residues long. The DNA for the CDR3 is TGTGCCAGCAGTTTACGGACTAGCGGGAGGGCCCACGAGCAGTACTTC. Protein sequence: CASSLRTSGRAHEQYF. Full variable domain (missing parts from reference TRBV28 and TRBJ2-7): DVKVTQSSRYLVKRTGEKVFLECVQDMDHENMFWYRQDPGLGLRLIYFSYDVKMKEKGDIPEGYSVSREKKERFSLILESASTNQTSMYLCASSLRTSGRAHEQYFGPGTRLTVT.

V is TRBV9 and J is TRBJ2-3; 8 nucleotides line up with TRBD2. Germline V CDR1 and CDR2: SGDLS, YYNGEE. Trimming cost V 0 bases and J 3 bases; bases outside gene matches: 3. The CDR3 runs to 15 residues. CDR3 DNA sequence: TGTGCCAGCAGCGTAGGGGGACTAGGAACAGATACGCAGTATTTT. Its protein is CASSVGGLGTDTQYF.

V and J are TRBV20-1 and TRBJ2-1, with 14 bases lining up with TRBD2. V was pared by 5 bases and J by 9 bases, with 9 bases of the junction left unmatched. Germline values: CDR1 DFQATT, CDR2 SNEGSKA (reference sequence). The CDR3 is made up of 15 amino acids. The CDR3 is CSAGLGLAGEIEQFF. The CDR3 DNA reads TGCAGTGCTGGGCTGGGACTAGCGGGAGAGATTGAGCAGTTCTTC.

This clonotype was counted only a few times. CDR3 bases: TGTGCCAGCTCACTACCCCGGGGTGAGCAGTTCTTC. This codes for CASSLPRGEQFF. The rearrangement joins TRBV18 to TRBJ2-1, with D possibly TRBD2 on 5 matching bases. V was shortened by 4 bases and J by 9 bases, with 10 bases between the two germline ends. Germline V gene data show CDR1 as KGHSH and CDR2 as LQKENI. This CDR3 is built from 12 residues.